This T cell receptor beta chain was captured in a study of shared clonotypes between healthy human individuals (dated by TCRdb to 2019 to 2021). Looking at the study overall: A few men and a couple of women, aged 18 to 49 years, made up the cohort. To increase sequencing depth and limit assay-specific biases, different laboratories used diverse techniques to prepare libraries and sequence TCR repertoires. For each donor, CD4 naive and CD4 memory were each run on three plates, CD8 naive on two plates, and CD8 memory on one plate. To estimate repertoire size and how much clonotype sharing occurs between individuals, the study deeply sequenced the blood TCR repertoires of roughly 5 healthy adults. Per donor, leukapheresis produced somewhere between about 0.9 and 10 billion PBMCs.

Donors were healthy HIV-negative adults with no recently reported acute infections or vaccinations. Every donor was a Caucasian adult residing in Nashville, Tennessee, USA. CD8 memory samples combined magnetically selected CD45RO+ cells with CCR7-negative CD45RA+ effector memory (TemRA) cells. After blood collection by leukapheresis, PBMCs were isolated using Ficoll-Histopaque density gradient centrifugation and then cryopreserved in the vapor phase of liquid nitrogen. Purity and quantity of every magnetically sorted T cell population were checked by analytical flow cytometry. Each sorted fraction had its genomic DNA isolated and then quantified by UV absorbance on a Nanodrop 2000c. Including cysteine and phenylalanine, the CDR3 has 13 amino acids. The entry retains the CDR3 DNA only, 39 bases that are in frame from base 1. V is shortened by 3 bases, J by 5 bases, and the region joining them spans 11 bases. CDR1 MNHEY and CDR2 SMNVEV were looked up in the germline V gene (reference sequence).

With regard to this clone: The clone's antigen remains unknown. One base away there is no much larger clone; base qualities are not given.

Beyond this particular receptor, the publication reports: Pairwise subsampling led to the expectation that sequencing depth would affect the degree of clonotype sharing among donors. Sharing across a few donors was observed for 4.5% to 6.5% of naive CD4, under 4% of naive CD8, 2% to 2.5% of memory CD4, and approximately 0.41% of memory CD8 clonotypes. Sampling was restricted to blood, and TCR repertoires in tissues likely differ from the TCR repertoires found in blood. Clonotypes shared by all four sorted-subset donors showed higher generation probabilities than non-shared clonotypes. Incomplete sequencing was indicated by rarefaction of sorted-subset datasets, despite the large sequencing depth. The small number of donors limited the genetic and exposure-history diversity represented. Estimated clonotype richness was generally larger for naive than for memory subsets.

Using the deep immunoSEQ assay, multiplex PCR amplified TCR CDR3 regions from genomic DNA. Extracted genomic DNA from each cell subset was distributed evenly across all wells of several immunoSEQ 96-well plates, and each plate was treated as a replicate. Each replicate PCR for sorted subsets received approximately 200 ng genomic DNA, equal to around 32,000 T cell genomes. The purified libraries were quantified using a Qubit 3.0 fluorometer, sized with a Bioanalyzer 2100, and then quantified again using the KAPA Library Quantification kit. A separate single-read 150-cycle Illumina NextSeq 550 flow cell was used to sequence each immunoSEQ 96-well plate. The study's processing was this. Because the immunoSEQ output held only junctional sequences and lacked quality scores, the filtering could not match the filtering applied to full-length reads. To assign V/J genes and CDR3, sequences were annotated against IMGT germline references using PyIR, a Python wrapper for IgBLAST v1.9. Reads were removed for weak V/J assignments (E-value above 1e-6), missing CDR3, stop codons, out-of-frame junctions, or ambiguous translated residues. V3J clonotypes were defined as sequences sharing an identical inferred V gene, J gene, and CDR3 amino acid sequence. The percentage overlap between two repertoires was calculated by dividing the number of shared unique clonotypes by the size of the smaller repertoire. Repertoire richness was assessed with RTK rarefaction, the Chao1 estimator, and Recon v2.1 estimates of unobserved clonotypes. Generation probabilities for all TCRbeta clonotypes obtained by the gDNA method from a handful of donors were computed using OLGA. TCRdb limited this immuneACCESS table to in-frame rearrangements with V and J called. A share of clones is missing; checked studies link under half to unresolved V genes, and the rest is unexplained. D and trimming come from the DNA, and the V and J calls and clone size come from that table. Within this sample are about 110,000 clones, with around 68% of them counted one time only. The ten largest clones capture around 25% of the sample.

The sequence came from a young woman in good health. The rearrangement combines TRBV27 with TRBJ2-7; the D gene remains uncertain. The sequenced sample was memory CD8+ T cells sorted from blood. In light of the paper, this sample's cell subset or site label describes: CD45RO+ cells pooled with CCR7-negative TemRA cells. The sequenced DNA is TGTGCCAGCAGTTTTTTGGGGTCCCACGAGCAGTACTTC. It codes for CASSFLGSHEQYF.